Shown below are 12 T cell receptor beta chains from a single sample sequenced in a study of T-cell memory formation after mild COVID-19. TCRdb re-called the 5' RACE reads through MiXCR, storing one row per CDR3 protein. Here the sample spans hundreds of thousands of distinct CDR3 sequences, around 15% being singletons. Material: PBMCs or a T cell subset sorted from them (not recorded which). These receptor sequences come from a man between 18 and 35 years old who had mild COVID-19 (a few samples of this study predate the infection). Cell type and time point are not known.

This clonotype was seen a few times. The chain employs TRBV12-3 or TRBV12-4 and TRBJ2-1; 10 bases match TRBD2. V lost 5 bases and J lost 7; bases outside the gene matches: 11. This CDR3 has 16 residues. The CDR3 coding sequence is TGTGCCAGCAGTCTGAGCGGGGGGGCCCGTAGAAATGAGCAGTTCTTC. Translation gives CASSLSGGARRNEQFF.

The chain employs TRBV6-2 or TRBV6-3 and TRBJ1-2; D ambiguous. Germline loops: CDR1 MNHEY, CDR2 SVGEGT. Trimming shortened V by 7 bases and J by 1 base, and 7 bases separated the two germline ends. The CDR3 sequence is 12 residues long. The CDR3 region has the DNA TGTGCCAGCAACCGGGGTAACTATGGCTACACCTTC. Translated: CASNRGNYGYTF.

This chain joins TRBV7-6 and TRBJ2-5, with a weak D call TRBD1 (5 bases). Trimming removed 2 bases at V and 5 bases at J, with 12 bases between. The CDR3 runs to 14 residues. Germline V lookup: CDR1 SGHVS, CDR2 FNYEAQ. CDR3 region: CASSLRAGSETQYF. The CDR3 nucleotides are TGTGCCAGCAGCTTAAGAGCAGGGTCTGAGACCCAGTACTTC.

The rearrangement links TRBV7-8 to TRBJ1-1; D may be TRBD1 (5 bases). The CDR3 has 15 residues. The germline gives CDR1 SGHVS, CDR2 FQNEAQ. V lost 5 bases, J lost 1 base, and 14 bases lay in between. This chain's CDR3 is CASSQSGHSNTEAFF. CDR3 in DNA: TGTGCCAGCAGCCAAAGCGGACATTCGAACACTGAAGCTTTCTTT.

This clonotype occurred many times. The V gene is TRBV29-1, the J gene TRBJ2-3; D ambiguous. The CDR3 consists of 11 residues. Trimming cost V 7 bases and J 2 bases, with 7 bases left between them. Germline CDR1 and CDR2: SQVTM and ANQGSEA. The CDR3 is CSAIYTDTQYF. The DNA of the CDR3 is TGCAGCGCCATCTACACAGATACGCAGTATTTT.

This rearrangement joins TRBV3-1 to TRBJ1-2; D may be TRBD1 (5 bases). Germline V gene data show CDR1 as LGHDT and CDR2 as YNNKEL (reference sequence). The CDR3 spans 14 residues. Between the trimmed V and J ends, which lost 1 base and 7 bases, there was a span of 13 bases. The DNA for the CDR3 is TGTGCCAGCAGCCAAGTGGAACGCGGGGCTGGCTACACCTTC. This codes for CASSQVERGAGYTF.

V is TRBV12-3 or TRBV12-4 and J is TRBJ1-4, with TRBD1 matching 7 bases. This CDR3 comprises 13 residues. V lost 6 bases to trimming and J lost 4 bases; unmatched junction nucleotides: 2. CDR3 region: CASRGQFNEKLFF. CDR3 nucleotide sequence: TGTGCCAGCAGGGGACAGTTTAATGAAAAACTGTTTTTT.

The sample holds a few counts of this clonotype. CDR3 sequence: CASSLWGLGGYTF. DNA of the CDR3: TGTGCCAGCAGTTTATGGGGGCTTGGTGGCTACACCTTC. V usage is TRBV12-3 or TRBV12-4 and J usage is TRBJ1-2; D possibly corresponds to TRBD1 (6 bases). V lost 2 bases to trimming and J lost 7 bases, with 11 bases between them. The length of the CDR3 is 13 residues.

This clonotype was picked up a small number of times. This CDR3 is CASSKGTGTGGLGEAFF. In nucleotides, the CDR3 is TGTGCCAGCAGCAAAGGCACCGGGACAGGAGGTTTGGGTGAAGCTTTCTTT. The chain uses TRBV7-9 and TRBJ1-1, with 8 bases identical to TRBD1. Germline trimming cut 5 bases from V and 7 bases from J; bases unmatched to any gene: 18. This CDR3 is built from 17 residues. CDR1 and CDR2 from the germline V gene are SEHNR and FQNEAQ (reference sequence).

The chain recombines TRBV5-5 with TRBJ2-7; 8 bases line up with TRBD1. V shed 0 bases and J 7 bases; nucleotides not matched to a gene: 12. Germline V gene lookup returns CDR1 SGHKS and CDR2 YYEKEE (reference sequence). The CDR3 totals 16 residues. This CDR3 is CASSLGVSDRGREQYF. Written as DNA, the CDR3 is TGTGCCAGCAGCTTGGGTGTAAGCGACAGGGGTAGGGAGCAGTACTTC.

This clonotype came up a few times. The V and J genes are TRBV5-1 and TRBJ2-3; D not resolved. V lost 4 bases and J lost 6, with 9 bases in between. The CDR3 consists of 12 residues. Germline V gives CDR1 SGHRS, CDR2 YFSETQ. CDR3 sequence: CASSLDWDTQYF. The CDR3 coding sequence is TGCGCCAGCAGCCTCGACTGGGATACGCAGTATTTT. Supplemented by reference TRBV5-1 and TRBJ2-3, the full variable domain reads KAGVTQTPRYLIKTRGQQVTLSCSPISGHRSVSWYQQTPGQGLQFLFEYFSETQRNKGNFPGRFSGRQFSNSRSEMNVSTLELGDSALYLCASSLDWDTQYFGPGTRLTVL.

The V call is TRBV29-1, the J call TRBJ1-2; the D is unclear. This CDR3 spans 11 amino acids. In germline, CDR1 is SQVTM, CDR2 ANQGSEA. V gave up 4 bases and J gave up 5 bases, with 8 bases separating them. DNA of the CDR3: TGCAGCGTTGGGGAAGGTTATGGCTACACCTTC. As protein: CSVGEGYGYTF.